The following is a T cell receptor beta chain sequence with its context. The method was immunoSEQ multiplex PCR; TCRdb's version includes in-frame clones alone and lacks a portion of them. The sample shows tens of thousands of clones, just over 90% of them seen only once. The sample belongs to a study of T cell changes during pregnancy in multiple sclerosis. The CDR3 loop spans 15 amino acids. Trimming left V 2 bases short and J 6 bases short, with 11 bases between. Germline lookup yields CDR1 MNHEY and CDR2 SVGAGI. The starting material was peripheral blood, obtained in the second trimester of pregnancy. The sequence was obtained from a female donor with multiple sclerosis, enrolled in a pregnancy study. The chain employs TRBV6-5 and TRBJ1-6; D not certain. The CDR3 region has the DNA TGTGCCAGCAGTTACGAGCCTTTAAGTAATTCACCCCTCCACTTT. This sequence encodes CASSYEPLSNSPLHF.